This T cell receptor beta chain is from a study of blood T cell repertoires in COVID-19. The Seattle patients joined while their infection was active and were tracked longitudinally afterward. The V and J ends lost 6 bases and 1 base, in that order; junction bases with no gene match: 8. The CDR3 length is 15 residues. CDR1 is MNHEY and CDR2 is SMNVEV in the germline V gene (reference sequence). Some clones are missing from TCRdb's copy, which holds only in-frame ones; the method was immunoSEQ multiplex PCR. Of about 180,000 clones listed, roughly four fifths are singletons. The sequenced sample was peripheral blood. The chain couples TRBV27 to TRBJ2-7, with TRBD2 matching over 8 bases. This clonotype was obtained from a woman in her 70s with COVID-19, enrolled during active disease. CDR3 region: CASRANGRVSYEQYF. For the CDR3, the DNA is TGTGCCAGCAGAGCAAACGGGAGGGTATCCTACGAGCAGTACTTC.